Listed here are 15 T cell receptor beta chains from one sample, sequenced in a study of blood T cell repertoires in COVID-19. The table came from immunoSEQ multiplex PCR; TCRdb's copy has only in-frame clones and leaves some out. The data hold 60,000 to 85,000 clones, with just over 85% observed a single time. Sequences were obtained from peripheral blood. The receptor source for this set is a woman older than 75 with active or convalescent COVID-19.

V gene TRBV7-9 combines with J gene TRBJ2-7; possibly TRBD1 for D (6 bases). CDR3 length: 15 amino acids. Trimming pared 5 bases from V and 0 bases from J, leaving 14 bases between. From germline, CDR1 is SEHNR and CDR2 FQNEAQ (reference sequence). CDR3 residues: CASSLGQTPSYEQYF. CDR3 in DNA: TGTGCCAGCAGCCTGGGACAAACTCCCTCCTACGAGCAGTACTTC. The variable domain in full, with the rest retrieved from reference TRBV7-9 and TRBJ2-7, is DTGVSQNPRHKITKRGQNVTFRCDPISEHNRLYWYRQTLGQGPEFLTYFQNEAQLEKSRLLSDRFSAERPKGSFSTLEIQRTEQGDSAMYLCASSLGQTPSYEQYFGPGTRLTVT.

V gene TRBV9 combines with J gene TRBJ2-2; TRBD2 matches 7 bases. J was trimmed by 2 bases and V by 3 bases; bases with no gene match: 7. There are 16 residues in the CDR3. CDR1 and CDR2 from the germline V gene are SGDLS and YYNGEE. CDR3 bases: TGTGCCAGCAGCGCCGGGGGGAGAGGCAACACCGGGGAGCTGTTTTTT. Translating it yields CASSAGGRGNTGELFF.

The V call is TRBV18, the J call TRBJ1-1; D remains unclear. The germline CDR1 and CDR2 sequences are KGHSH and LQKENI. Trimming removed 4 bases from V and 1 base from J, with 13 bases in between. The CDR3 consists of 15 residues. In DNA, the CDR3 is TGTGCCAGCTCACTCCTCCAAGACACGAACACTGAAGCTTTCTTT. Protein sequence: CASSLLQDTNTEAFF. Full variable domain (rest looked up from reference TRBV18 and TRBJ1-1): NAGVMQNPRHLVRRRGQEARLRCSPMKGHSHVYWYRQLPEEGLKFMVYLQKENIIDESGMPKERFSAEFPKEGPSILRIQQVVRGDSAAYFCASSLLQDTNTEAFFGQGTRLTVV.

The rearrangement uses TRBV29-1 and TRBJ1-2; no reliable D call. V dropped 2 bases and J dropped 8 bases, with 12 bases sitting between them. Germline CDR1 SQVTM, CDR2 ANQGSEA. The CDR3 totals 12 residues. This chain's CDR3 is CSVEPGYGGYTF. In DNA, the CDR3 is TGCAGCGTTGAACCCGGGTACGGCGGCTACACCTTC. Drawing the rest from reference TRBV29-1 and TRBJ1-2, the complete variable domain is SAVISQKPSRDICQRGTSLTIQCQVDSQVTMMFWYRQQPGQSLTLIATANQGSEATYESGFVIDKFPISRPNLTFSTLTVSNMSPEDSSIYLCSVEPGYGGYTFGSGTRLTVV.

The V and J genes are TRBV2 and TRBJ1-1, with 8 bases that match TRBD1. J was trimmed by 4 bases and V by 2 bases; bases with no gene match: 9. Germline CDR1 is SNHLY and CDR2 is FYNNEI. This CDR3 has 16 amino acids. CDR3 in amino acids: CASSESAGGASTEAFF. In DNA, the CDR3 is TGTGCCAGCAGTGAATCGGCAGGGGGCGCGAGCACTGAAGCTTTCTTT.

The V and J genes are TRBV11-2 and TRBJ2-1, with 12 bases aligning to TRBD2. The V segment lost 1 base and the J segment 7 bases; nucleotides outside the gene matches: 2. Germline V lookup: CDR1 SGHAT, CDR2 FQNNGV. The CDR3 has 15 amino acids. The CDR3 region has the DNA TGTGCCAGCAGCTTAGCCGGACTAGCGGGGAATGAGCAGTTCTTC. Encoded protein: CASSLAGLAGNEQFF.

This sequence joins TRBV7-2 and TRBJ1-1; D is possibly TRBD1 (5 bases). Germline CDR1 and CDR2: SGHTA and FQGNSA. V was pared by 4 bases and J by 10 bases, with 13 bases between. The CDR3 has 12 amino acids. CDR3 nucleotides: TGTGCCAGCAGCTCCTCAGGGTTGGGAGCTTTCTTT. It codes for CASSSSGLGAFF.

The chain has TRBV7-2 and TRBJ2-2, with 11 bases lining up with TRBD1. Germline assignment: CDR1 SGHTA and CDR2 FQGNSA. The trim removed 7 bases at V and 5 bases at J, leaving 15 bases unmatched. The CDR3 is 18 residues long. CDR3 sequence: CASTFFRVDRGLTGELFF. The CDR3 DNA follows: TGTGCCAGCACCTTTTTTAGAGTGGACAGGGGGCTTACCGGGGAGCTGTTTTTT.

The chain uses TRBV12-2 and TRBJ1-1; TRBD1 is the table's D call, not checked against the DNA. TRBV12-2 is noted as a pseudogene. The CDR3 contains 19 residues. CDR3 nucleotide sequence: TGTGCAAGTCGCCTCTTTCAGGAACCCGGGACAGGGGGGAACACTGAAGCTTTCTTT. Translated: CASRLFQEPGTGGNTEAFF.

This clone was observed once. The chain employs TRBV6-5 and TRBJ1-2; 8 bases match TRBD1. After removal of 4 bases from V and 6 bases from J, the junction contained 13 bases not matched to a gene. CDR1 and CDR2 from the germline V gene are MNHEY and SVGAGI. The CDR3 totals 16 residues. The CDR3 DNA follows: TGTGCCAGCAGTTCCACCCCCGGGACAGGCTTTCATGGCTACACCTTC. Protein: CASSSTPGTGFHGYTF.

V usage is TRBV12-3 or TRBV12-4 and J usage is TRBJ2-7, with TRBD1 matching over 7 bases. This CDR3 has 13 residues. Germline trimming cut 4 bases from V and 2 bases from J; bases unmatched to any gene: 2. CDR3 bases: TGTGCCAGCAGTTACAGGGGAGCCTACGAGCAGTACTTC. Translating gives CASSYRGAYEQYF.

The chain is built from TRBV29-1 and TRBJ1-2, with TRBD1 matching 9 bases. The germline CDR1 and CDR2 sequences are SQVTM and ANQGSEA. Trimming removed 1 base from V and 8 bases from J; junction bases left unmatched: 8. CDR3 length equals 14 residues. The CDR3 loop reads CSVEVTGGAGGYTF. CDR3 sequence (DNA): TGCAGCGTTGAAGTTACAGGGGGCGCAGGGGGCTACACCTTC. Full variable domain (missing parts from reference TRBV29-1 and TRBJ1-2): SAVISQKPSRDICQRGTSLTIQCQVDSQVTMMFWYRQQPGQSLTLIATANQGSEATYESGFVIDKFPISRPNLTFSTLTVSNMSPEDSSIYLCSVEVTGGAGGYTFGSGTRLTVV.

The chain couples TRBV24-1 to TRBJ2-3; TRBD2 agrees at 8 bases. The CDR3 contains 19 residues. With V trimmed by 5 bases and J by 0 bases, 15 bases remained unmatched. Germline V lookup: CDR1 KGHDR, CDR2 SFDVKD. The CDR3 sequence is CATSAQKGLAGFSTDTQYF. DNA for the CDR3: TGTGCCACCAGTGCCCAGAAGGGGCTAGCGGGTTTTAGCACAGATACGCAGTATTTT.

V gene TRBV5-1 combines with J gene TRBJ1-2; 9 bases are shared with TRBD1. J gave up 4 bases and V 5 bases, and 6 bases lay outside the gene matches. Looked up from germline, CDR1 is SGHRS and CDR2 is YFSETQ. The CDR3 contains 14 residues. The CDR3 spells CASSSQGARYGYTF. The CDR3 DNA is TGCGCCAGCAGTTCACAGGGGGCGCGCTATGGCTACACCTTC.

The CDR3 DNA sequence: TGTGCCAGTAGCCAACTCCAGGGAACCGGGGAGCTGTTTTTT. Protein product: CASSQLQGTGELFF. This sequence joins TRBV19 and TRBJ2-2; TRBD1 might be the D (5 bases). Trimming pared 6 bases from V and 5 bases from J, leaving 13 bases between. Germline CDR1 LNHDA, CDR2 SQIVND (reference sequence). The CDR3 covers 14 residues.